This TCR beta chain was observed in a study of STAT5B mutations in CD4+ large granular lymphocyte leukemia. Notes on the study in general: 8/27 top patient clones versus 2/35 control clones were TRBV06-family.

Profiling relied on immunoSEQ multiplex PCR, and the TCRdb table lists in-frame clones only, not all of them. The sample contains around 30,000 clones, approximately 75% of which appear only once. The CDR3 loop spans 15 amino acids. The V end lost 5 bases, the J end lost 1 base, and 9 bases lay between the germline ends. CDR1 is MNHNY and CDR2 is SVGAGI in the germline V gene (reference sequence). Turning to this clone: Its antigen is not identified.

What was sequenced was CD4+ T cells from blood buffy coats. The J gene is TRBJ1-6, the V gene TRBV6-6, with D uncertain. The sequence derives from a human donor in good health. The CDR3 DNA reads as TGTGCCAGCAGTCCCCATTGGTCCTATAATTCACCCCTCCACTTT. Amino acids: CASSPHWSYNSPLHF.